This T cell receptor (beta chain) was recorded in a study of CD8+CD57+ T cells in acquired aplastic anemia. Study as a whole: Sorted CD4+ and CD8+ cell DNA averaged roughly 3 ug. Study-wide results and limits: For CD8+ Simpson's diversity, patients and controls showed no significant difference. Between patients and controls, about 30 CD8+ CDR3 sequences were found in common.

Concerning this clonotype itself: What it recognizes is unknown.

This CDR3 has 13 residues. V was pared by 2 bases and J by 6 bases, with 10 bases between. Germline V gene sequence: CDR1 ENHRY, CDR2 SYGVKD. The template for TCR beta VDJ and CDR3 sequence profiling was genomic DNA. TCRdb fed the reads into MiXCR, producing one record per CDR3 protein. This repertoire shows about 81,000 distinct CDR3 sequences, about half found once; its top ten account for 66%. This chain links TRBV10-3 with TRBJ1-2, with D possibly TRBD1 on 6 matching bases. The sequenced material came from sorted CD4+, CD8+, or CD8+CD57+ T cells (not recorded which) from PBMCs. The receptor comes from a human donor in good health, serving as a control. CDR3 region: CAISEVQGDGYTF. CDR3 coding DNA: TGTGCCATCAGTGAGGTACAGGGTGATGGCTACACCTTC.